Presented here are 20 T cell receptor beta chains from one specimen sequenced in a study of blood T cell repertoires in COVID-19 (dated by TCRdb to 2020 to 2022). To prepare the library, the immunoSEQ multiplex PCR assay was applied. Entries here come from immuneACCESS through TCRdb and include only in-frame sequences with V and J called. Some clones fail to appear in such tables; in the studies checked, an unresolved V gene covers under half of the shortfall, and the cause of the remainder is unknown. For this sample the table gives about 300,000 clones, of which approximately 88% were detected only once. The ten largest clonotypes hold about 9.8% of the sample. The sequenced sample was peripheral blood. These receptors were collected from a man between 18 and 29 years old with active or convalescent COVID-19.

This sequence joins TRBV9 and TRBJ1-2; 10 bases are a match to TRBD1. The germline gives CDR1 SGDLS, CDR2 YYNGEE. CDR3 length: 14 residues. V lost 6 bases, J lost 6 bases, and 8 bases stayed unmatched. In DNA form, the CDR3 reads TGTGCCAGCAACCTAGTGGGGACAGGGGATGGCTACACCTTC. Amino acids: CASNLVGTGDGYTF.

This chain links TRBV5-1 with TRBJ2-7, with 8 bases matching TRBD1. Germline CDR1 and CDR2: SGHRS and YFSETQ. V lost 3 bases to trimming and J lost 5 bases; unmatched junction nucleotides: 7. The CDR3 loop spans 14 amino acids. For the CDR3, the DNA is TGCGCCAGCAGCTCAAGGACAGGGATCGACGAGCAGTACTTC. This gives the protein CASSSRTGIDEQYF.

V is TRBV10-1 and J is TRBJ2-3; 7 bases align to TRBD1. The V gene end was trimmed by 3 bases and the J gene end by 4 bases; junction bases not matched to a gene: 4. Germline V CDR1 and CDR2: WNHNN, SYGVQD (reference sequence). This CDR3 comprises 14 residues. The CDR3 is CASSERGLADTQYF. CDR3 DNA: TGCGCCAGCAGTGAAAGGGGGCTGGCAGATACGCAGTATTTT.

J is TRBJ2-6 and V is TRBV4-2; D is undetermined. The CDR3 totals 20 residues. Germline V CDR1 and CDR2: LGHNA, YNFKEQ. The ends were cut back, 0 bases at V and 0 bases at J, with 18 bases in the middle. In nucleotides, the CDR3 is TGTGCCAGCAGCCAAGAGGCCGGGTTGCTGAAGAGCTCTGGGGCCAACGTCCTGACTTTC. This gives the protein CASSQEAGLLKSSGANVLTF.

The chain has TRBV5-4 and TRBJ1-3, with D unresolved. Trimming cost V 4 bases and J 1 base, with 6 bases left between them. This CDR3 region has 13 residues. Germline CDR1 is SGHNT and CDR2 is YYREEE (reference sequence). The CDR3 loop reads CASSHTSGNTIYF. The CDR3, as DNA: TGTGCCAGCAGCCATACATCTGGAAACACCATATATTTT. Using reference TRBV5-4 and TRBJ1-3 for the parts outside the CDR3, the full variable domain is ETGVTQSPTHLIKTRGQQVTLRCSSQSGHNTVSWYQQALGQGPQFIFQYYREEENGRGNFPPRFSGLQFPNYSSELNVNALELDDSALYLCASSHTSGNTIYFGEGSWLTVV.

The rearrangement uses TRBV13 and TRBJ1-2; 7 bases line up with TRBD1. From germline, CDR1 is PRHDT and CDR2 FYEKMQ (reference sequence). J gave up 0 bases and V 5 bases, and 9 bases lay outside the gene matches. The CDR3 is 16 amino acids. The CDR3 DNA reads as TGTGCCAGCAGCGCTGGGACAGCGAGGTCTAACTATGGCTACACCTTC. Translating it yields CASSAGTARSNYGYTF.

The chain couples TRBV6-2 or TRBV6-3 to TRBJ2-5, with TRBD1 matching 7 bases. V was pared by 5 bases and J by 0 bases, with 3 bases of the junction left unmatched. Germline V gene lookup returns CDR1 MNHEY and CDR2 SVGEGT. The CDR3 extends over 14 amino acids. The chain's CDR3 is CASSQGTDQETQYF. CDR3 in DNA: TGTGCCAGCAGTCAGGGGACAGACCAAGAGACCCAGTACTTC.

The chain uses TRBV5-1 and TRBJ2-5; the match to TRBD1 covers 10 bases. Germline CDR1 is SGHRS and CDR2 is YFSETQ. V was clipped by 4 bases and J by 0 bases; unmatched bases: 3. The CDR3 runs to 15 residues. The CDR3 coding sequence is TGCGCCAGCAGCCAGGGACAGGGGTACCAAGAGACCCAGTACTTC. Amino acid sequence: CASSQGQGYQETQYF.

The V and J genes are TRBV19 and TRBJ1-1; 12 bases align to TRBD1. V gave up 5 bases and J gave up 3 bases; unmatched junction bases: 25. Germline V gene data show CDR1 as LNHDA and CDR2 as SQIVND (reference sequence). The CDR3 loop spans 22 amino acids. Here the CDR3 DNA reads TGTGCCAGTAGTTTACCGTGGGACAGGGGGCGGCTGCGGCCCTCGGGGGACACTGAAGCTTTCTTT. It is translated as CASSLPWDRGRLRPSGDTEAFF.

The chain joins TRBV2 to TRBJ2-3; 8 nucleotides line up with TRBD2. With 3 bases clipped from V and 8 bases from J, the junction kept 10 bases outside the gene matches. Germline V gives CDR1 SNHLY, CDR2 FYNNEI. The CDR3 sequence is 15 residues long. The CDR3 region is CASSELASGGTTQYF. CDR3 in DNA: TGTGCCAGCAGTGAGTTGGCCAGCGGGGGAACTACGCAGTATTTT.

The chain has TRBV5-6 and TRBJ2-7; TRBD1 is a possible D gene (5 bases). This CDR3 contains 13 residues. V was shortened by 4 bases and J by 3 bases, with 11 bases between the two germline ends. The V gene's germline CDR1 is SGHDT and CDR2 YYEEEE. The CDR3 coding sequence is TGTGCCAGCAGCCGCGACAGAATCTACGAGCAGTACTTC. Translating it yields CASSRDRIYEQYF.

The chain has TRBV15 and TRBJ2-7; D may be TRBD2 (6 bases). The V gene lost 5 bases and the J gene lost 3 bases, with 17 bases spanning the gap. The CDR3 is 15 amino acids. Germline V CDR1 and CDR2: LNHNV, YYDKDF (reference sequence). The CDR3 sequence: CATSSRDFKNYEQYF. The CDR3 DNA reads as TGTGCCACCAGCTCCCGGGACTTCAAAAACTACGAGCAGTACTTC.

The chain links TRBV6-5 to TRBJ2-4; D gene uncertain. Trimming shortened V by 7 bases and J by 0 bases, and 13 bases separated the two germline ends. Germline CDR1 is MNHEY and CDR2 is SVGAGI. CDR3 length: 15 residues. CDR3 DNA sequence: TGTGCCAGCACATTTTGGCCTGGAGCCAAAAACATTCAGTACTTC. This translates into CASTFWPGAKNIQYF.

V usage is TRBV27 and J usage is TRBJ1-5; 12 bases map to TRBD1. V lost 2 bases and J lost 3; bases outside the gene matches: 2. CDR1 and CDR2 from the germline V gene are MNHEY and SMNVEV (reference sequence). The CDR3 runs 16 residues. The CDR3 DNA sequence: TGTGCCAGCAGTTTAGGGACAGGGGGCAACAATCAGCCCCAGCATTTT. This sequence encodes CASSLGTGGNNQPQHF.

The rearrangement joins TRBV2 to TRBJ2-1; D unclear. The CDR3 has 13 amino acids. Germline V gene sequence: CDR1 SNHLY, CDR2 FYNNEI. V lost 5 bases, J lost 0 bases, and 5 bases lay in between. The CDR3 bases are TGTGCCAGCAGTTTGAGCTCCTACAATGAGCAGTTCTTC. Translation: CASSLSSYNEQFF.

The chain carries TRBV6-5 and TRBJ2-6, with D uncertain. Germline-derived CDR1 and CDR2 are MNHEY and SVGAGI. Trimming removed 7 bases from V and 0 bases from J, with 10 bases in between. The CDR3 consists of 15 residues. The CDR3 coding sequence is TGTGCCAGCAAACTCACGAACTCTGGGGCCAACGTCCTGACTTTC. Its translation is CASKLTNSGANVLTF.

This chain joins TRBV7-9 and TRBJ2-7; 7 bases line up with TRBD1. CDR1 is SEHNR and CDR2 is FQNEAQ in the germline V gene (reference sequence). V gave up 5 bases and J gave up 3 bases; unmatched junction bases: 4. CDR3 length: 13 residues. CDR3 sequence reads: CASSRDSYYEQYF. For the CDR3, the DNA is TGTGCCAGCAGCAGGGACAGTTACTACGAGCAGTACTTC.

This clone came up once. J is TRBJ2-2 and V is TRBV27; D remains unclear. Germline CDR1 reads MNHEY; CDR2 reads SMNVEV (reference sequence). With 5 bases removed from V and 3 bases from J, the gap between germline ends came to 7 bases. CDR3 length equals 13 residues. CDR3 coding DNA: TGTGCCAGCAGTCCTCTTCACACCGGGGAGCTGTTTTTT. It codes for CASSPLHTGELFF.

This rearrangement joins TRBV12-3 or TRBV12-4 to TRBJ1-2; D unresolved. V was cut by 8 bases and J by 8 bases, with 12 bases left in between. The CDR3 extends over 11 amino acids. The CDR3 nucleotides read TGTGCCAGCGCGTTATTGGAGGGCTACACCTTC. Its translation is CASALLEGYTF.

The chain couples TRBV9 to TRBJ2-1; 16 bases match TRBD2. With V trimmed by 10 bases and J by 0 bases, 16 bases remained unmatched. Germline loops: CDR1 SGDLS, CDR2 YYNGEE. The CDR3 extends over 20 amino acids. The CDR3 nucleotides are TGTGCCCCCCCCGAACCGGGACTAGCGGGGGGGGGATCCTCCTACAATGAGCAGTTCTTC. This encodes CAPPEPGLAGGGSSYNEQFF.